Below, 19 T cell receptor beta chains from the same sample are listed, as sequenced in a study of T cells in Graves' hyperthyroidism and ophthalmopathy. Amplification of TCR beta CDR3 regions used RNA as the template. Carried out on the TCR CDR3, a first-round RT-PCR used the HTBI primer set. TCRdb reprocessed the multiplex PCR reads with MiXCR, giving one entry per CDR3 protein. The sample lists about 380,000 distinct CDR3 sequences, 18% occurring once. Sequencing was performed on blood. These receptors originate from a man aged 18 to 29 with Graves' ophthalmopathy.

The chain links TRBV28 to TRBJ1-6; possibly TRBD1 for D (6 bases). The CDR3 is made up of 13 amino acids. Germline CDR1 reads MDHEN; CDR2 reads SYDVKM. Trimming took off 8 bases at V and 9 bases at J, with 14 bases between the two ends. CDR3 DNA sequence: TGTGCCAGCGAGGGGGGGGCTGGTTCACCCCTCCACTTT. Its translation: CASEGGAGSPLHF.

This clonotype was detected a few times. The chain combines TRBV20-1 with TRBJ2-5; possibly TRBD1 for D (6 bases). Germline-derived CDR1 and CDR2 are DFQATT and SNEGSKA (reference sequence). The germline V and J ends were trimmed by 7 bases and 4 bases, with 10 bases remaining between them. The CDR3 spans 11 residues. DNA for the CDR3: TGCAGTGGGGTCAGGGGAGAGACCCAGTACTTC. Translated, it gives CSGVRGETQYF.

At least ten counts were recorded for this clonotype. The V and J genes are TRBV7-9 and TRBJ1-2, with 8 positions matching TRBD1. Per the germline V gene, CDR1 is SEHNR and CDR2 is FQNEAQ (reference sequence). The CDR3 consists of 17 residues. CDR3 DNA: TGTGCAACGCGCGCGGAGGGACAGGCAGACGAGCGGGCTGGCTACACCTTC. Encoded protein: CATRAEGQADERAGYTF.

The gene calls are TRBV19 and TRBJ1-1; no clear D gene. CDR1 is LNHDA and CDR2 is SQIVND in the germline V gene (reference sequence). The CDR3 sequence is 13 residues long. Trimming left V 3 bases short and J 9 bases short, with 14 bases between. CDR3: CASSIQPGTQAFF. The CDR3 DNA follows: TGTGCCAGTAGTATCCAACCGGGAACTCAAGCTTTCTTT.

This chain links TRBV3-1 with TRBJ1-4, with 9 bases identical to TRBD1. This CDR3 is built from 15 residues. CDR1 is LGHDT and CDR2 is YNNKEL in the germline V gene (reference sequence). With 1 base clipped from V and 5 bases from J, the junction kept 2 bases outside the gene matches. CDR3 protein: CASSQAGTGNEKLFF. For the CDR3, the DNA is TGTGCCAGCAGCCAAGCCGGGACAGGGAATGAAAAACTGTTTTTT.

This clonotype has a count of ten or more. The gene calls are TRBV12-3 or TRBV12-4 and TRBJ1-1, with D perhaps TRBD1 (6 bases). The CDR3 extends over 16 amino acids. The germline V and J ends were trimmed by 0 bases and 4 bases, with 15 bases remaining between them. The CDR3 sequence: CASSLAFPGHPTEAFF. For the CDR3, the DNA is TGTGCCAGCAGTTTAGCCTTCCCGGGACACCCCACTGAAGCTTTCTTT.

This clonotype showed up many times. The J gene is TRBJ1-6, the V gene TRBV5-1, with D maybe TRBD1 (5 bases). The germline V gene encodes CDR1 SGHRS and CDR2 YFSETQ. The length of the CDR3 is 15 residues. The ends were cut back, 4 bases at V and 9 bases at J, with 17 bases in the middle. The DNA for the CDR3 is TGCGCCAGCAGCCCACGGGACCCCGACCGTTCACCCCTCCACTTT. It translates to CASSPRDPDRSPLHF. Full variable domain (remainder filled in from reference TRBV5-1 and TRBJ1-6): KAGVTQTPRYLIKTRGQQVTLSCSPISGHRSVSWYQQTPGQGLQFLFEYFSETQRNKGNFPGRFSGRQFSNSRSEMNVSTLELGDSALYLCASSPRDPDRSPLHFGNGTRLTVT.

J is TRBJ2-1 and V is TRBV2, with D perhaps given as TRBD1 or TRBD2 (5 bases each). Germline assignment: CDR1 SNHLY and CDR2 FYNNEI. V was shortened by 9 bases and J by 8 bases, with 26 bases between the two germline ends. This CDR3 comprises 16 residues. The DNA of the CDR3 is TGTGCCAGAGACCCGGGACCCCGGCAGGTTGGCGATGAGCAGTTCTTC. Its protein is CARDPGPRQVGDEQFF.

The gene calls are TRBV7-6 and TRBJ2-2; the D call may be TRBD1 or TRBD2 (6 bases each). There are 16 residues in the CDR3. Between the trimmed V and J ends, which lost 6 bases and 3 bases, there was a span of 17 bases. From germline, CDR1 is SGHVS and CDR2 FNYEAQ. The CDR3 bases are TGTGCCAGCAGTCCCCTGGGAAGGGGGGACACCGGGGAGCTGTTTTTT. Translation gives CASSPLGRGDTGELFF.

The rearrangement joins TRBV5-1 to TRBJ2-7; no clear D gene. V was trimmed by 5 bases and J by 4 bases, leaving 16 bases between them. The CDR3 length is 14 residues. Germline CDR1 is SGHRS and CDR2 is YFSETQ. The CDR3 reads CASSPRTAGYEQYF. CDR3 DNA: TGCGCCAGCAGTCCTCGGACGGCCGGGTACGAGCAGTACTTC.

V usage is TRBV18 and J usage is TRBJ2-2; a possible D gene is TRBD1 (6 bases). The CDR3 covers 14 residues. The germline V gene has CDR1 KGHSH and CDR2 LQKENI. Trimming removed 5 bases from V and 5 bases from J, with 12 bases in between. CDR3 loop: CASSSGTSTGELFF. The DNA for the CDR3 is TGTGCCAGCTCATCCGGGACATCAACCGGGGAGCTGTTTTTT.

The chain recombines TRBV5-1 with TRBJ2-1, with 9 bases identical to TRBD2. The trim removed 1 base at V and 0 bases at J, leaving 5 bases unmatched. CDR3 length: 17 residues. Germline CDR1 SGHRS, CDR2 YFSETQ. CDR3 nucleotide sequence: TGCGCCAGCAGCTTGCGGACTAGCGCGAGCTCCTACAATGAGCAGTTCTTC. As protein: CASSLRTSASSYNEQFF. Full variable domain (remainder filled in from reference TRBV5-1 and TRBJ2-1): KAGVTQTPRYLIKTRGQQVTLSCSPISGHRSVSWYQQTPGQGLQFLFEYFSETQRNKGNFPGRFSGRQFSNSRSEMNVSTLELGDSALYLCASSLRTSASSYNEQFFGPGTRLTVL.

The chain employs TRBV7-2 and TRBJ2-1, with 14 bases fitting TRBD2. V lost 5 bases to trimming and J lost 13 bases; unmatched junction nucleotides: 10. The germline CDR1 and CDR2 sequences are SGHTA and FQGNSA. The CDR3 totals 15 residues. The CDR3, as DNA: TGTGCCAGCAGCCCCCGAAGACTAGCGGGGGGGGGTCAGTTCTTC. This sequence encodes CASSPRRLAGGGQFF.

This clonotype was seen a handful of times. The chain uses TRBV2 and TRBJ1-5; tentatively, D is TRBD1 (5 bases). The germline gives CDR1 SNHLY, CDR2 FYNNEI. Trimming pared 6 bases from V and 7 bases from J, leaving 13 bases between. The CDR3 loop spans 13 amino acids. The chain's CDR3 is CASRYQGGQPQHF. DNA for the CDR3: TGTGCCAGCAGATATCAGGGCGGGCAGCCCCAGCATTTT. Variable domain in full (rest from reference TRBV2 and TRBJ1-5): EPEVTQTPSHQVTQMGQEVILRCVPISNHLYFYWYRQILGQKVEFLVSFYNNEISEKSEIFDDQFSVERPDGSNFTLKIRSTKLEDSAMYFCASRYQGGQPQHFGDGTRLSIL.

This clonotype was picked up many times. The V gene is TRBV12-3 or TRBV12-4, the J gene TRBJ1-6; 9 bases match TRBD1. CDR3 length equals 15 residues. V lost 4 bases and J lost 12; bases outside the gene matches: 10. The CDR3 region has the DNA TGTGCCAGCAGTTCCGTCCCGGGACAGGGAGGACCCCTCCACTTT. It is translated as CASSSVPGQGGPLHF.

This clonotype was seen more than once but under ten times. A much larger clone is a single base away; this may be a read error. The rearrangement links TRBV11-2 to TRBJ1-1; D ambiguous. Germline CDR1 is SGHAT and CDR2 is FQNNGV. This CDR3 contains 15 residues. DNA for the CDR3: TGTGCCAGCAGCTTAGGGGCGGGCGGGCTGACTGAAGCTTCCTTT. Translation gives CASSLGAGGLTEASF.

The genes are TRBV20-1 and TRBJ2-7; D unresolved. The germline V gene encodes CDR1 DFQATT and CDR2 SNEGSKA (reference sequence). The CDR3 consists of 13 residues. V was clipped by 0 bases and J by 2 bases, with 8 bases between them. For the CDR3, the DNA is TGCAGTGCTAGAGATCGTCAGACCTACGAGCAGTACTTC. It codes for CSARDRQTYEQYF.

In its sample, this clonotype was seen a few times. This chain connects TRBV9 to TRBJ2-1, with TRBD2 identical over 12 bases. Trimming took 5 bases from V and 5 from J; bases not matched to a gene: 14. The CDR3 contains 18 residues. Germline loops: CDR1 SGDLS, CDR2 YYNGEE. As DNA, the CDR3 is TGTGCCAGCAGTGCTCGCCAAACTAGCGGGGGGCCGGACAATGAGCAGTTCTTC. Amino acids: CASSARQTSGGPDNEQFF.

This clonotype was recorded at least ten times. This chain joins TRBV20-1 and TRBJ1-5; the match to TRBD1 covers 8 bases. In germline, CDR1 is DFQATT, CDR2 SNEGSKA (reference sequence). The CDR3 consists of 14 residues. Unmatched junction bases numbered 10, after V lost 6 bases and J lost 6 bases. DNA of the CDR3: TGCAGTGCGCCCCGGACAGGGTCGGGTCAGCCCCAGCATTTT. Protein: CSAPRTGSGQPQHF.